Sequencing of this TCR beta chain was carried out in a study of shared clonotypes between healthy human individuals (dated by TCRdb to 2018 to 2020). As for the study more broadly: The cohort included a few men and a couple of women between 18 and 49 years of age. Each donor's leukapheresis produced roughly between about 0.85 and 10 billion PBMCs. Libraries were prepared and TCR repertoires were sequenced by different laboratories using diverse techniques, in order to increase sequencing depth and limit assay-specific biases. For each donor, CD4 naive and CD4 memory were each run on three plates, CD8 naive on two plates, and CD8 memory on one plate. The study deeply sequenced blood TCR repertoires of about 5 healthy adults to estimate repertoire size and the extent of clonotype sharing between individuals.

The donors were healthy, HIV-negative adults who had no recently reported acute infections or vaccinations. Every donor was a Caucasian adult living in Nashville, Tennessee, USA. Magnetic negative selection was used to enrich CD4+ T cells, after which naive cells were positively selected on CD45RA and the negative fraction became the memory subset. Blood was obtained by leukapheresis, after which PBMCs were separated by Ficoll-Histopaque density gradient centrifugation and cryopreserved in liquid nitrogen vapor phase. Purity and quantity of every magnetically sorted T cell population were checked by analytical flow cytometry. From each sorted fraction, genomic DNA was isolated and quantified by UV absorbance on a Nanodrop 2000c. Turning to this clone: Its binding antigen is unknown. Per-base qualities were not stored, and no clone one base away is much larger.

What the authors observed across the whole study: Estimated clonotype richness was generally larger for naive than for memory subsets. The small number of donors limited the genetic and exposure-history diversity represented. Sampling was limited to blood, and TCR repertoires in tissue likely differ from TCR repertoires in blood. Clonotypes shared by all four sorted-subset donors showed higher generation probabilities than non-shared clonotypes. Pairwise subsampling indicated that sequencing depth was expected to affect the degree of clonotype sharing among donors. Even with the large sequencing depth, rarefaction of the sorted-subset datasets indicated that sequencing was incomplete. Sharing across four donors was observed for 5% to 6.5% of naive CD4, over 3% of naive CD8, 2% to 2.5% of memory CD4, and approximately 0.41% of memory CD8 clonotypes.

Using the deep immunoSEQ assay, multiplex PCR amplified TCR CDR3 regions from genomic DNA. Extracted genomic DNA from each cell subset was distributed evenly across all wells of several immunoSEQ 96-well plates, and each plate was treated as a replicate. Each replicate PCR for sorted subsets received 150 to 250 ng genomic DNA, equal to roughly 33,000 T cell genomes. Purified libraries were measured with a Qubit 3.0 fluorometer, size-checked on a Bioanalyzer 2100, and measured again with the KAPA Library Quantification kit. Every immunoSEQ 96-well plate was sequenced on a dedicated single-read 150-cycle Illumina NextSeq 550 flow cell. The paper's processing steps were these. The immunoSEQ output contained only junctional sequences without quality scores, so filtering could not match that applied to full-length reads. Sequences were annotated with PyIR, a Python wrapper for IgBLAST v1.9, using IMGT germline references to assign V/J genes and CDR3. Reads were filtered out if the reads had weak V/J assignments (E-value above 1e-6), no CDR3, stop codons, out-of-frame junctions, or ambiguous translated residues. A V3J clonotype was defined by an identical inferred V gene, J gene, and CDR3 amino acid sequence. Percentage overlap between repertoires was calculated by dividing the number of shared unique clonotypes by the size of the smaller repertoire. Richness of each repertoire was evaluated using RTK rarefaction, the Chao1 estimator, and Recon v2.1 estimates of unobserved clonotypes. OLGA was used to compute generation probabilities for all TCRbeta clonotypes that the gDNA method yielded from a handful of donors. TCRdb mirrors the immuneACCESS table, restricted to in-frame sequences. Some clones are absent from its copies; in checked studies, under half trace to an unresolved V gene, and the reason for the others is unknown. D and trimming come from the DNA, and the V and J calls and clone size come from that table. The sample yields about 230,000 clones; 60% to 80% were counted once. The leading ten clones occupy 8.5% to 14% of the sample.

From its cysteine to its phenylalanine, the CDR3 spans 15 amino acids. Only the CDR3 region is kept as DNA, spanning 45 bases read in frame from base 1. For CDR1 and CDR2, the germline V gene lists SGHRS and YFSETQ. The V and J ends are trimmed by 4 bases and 2 bases, leaving 15 bases between them. The clonotype originates from a young man in good health. The V gene is TRBV5-1 and the J gene is TRBJ1-1, with the D gene not confidently named. Sequencing was carried out using memory CD4+ T cells sorted from blood. Read against the paper, the sample's cell subset or site label means: CD45RA-negative fraction. The bases read TGCGCCAGCAGCGTACGCTCTCGCTACAACACTGAAGCTTTCTTT. This encodes CASSVRSRYNTEAFF.